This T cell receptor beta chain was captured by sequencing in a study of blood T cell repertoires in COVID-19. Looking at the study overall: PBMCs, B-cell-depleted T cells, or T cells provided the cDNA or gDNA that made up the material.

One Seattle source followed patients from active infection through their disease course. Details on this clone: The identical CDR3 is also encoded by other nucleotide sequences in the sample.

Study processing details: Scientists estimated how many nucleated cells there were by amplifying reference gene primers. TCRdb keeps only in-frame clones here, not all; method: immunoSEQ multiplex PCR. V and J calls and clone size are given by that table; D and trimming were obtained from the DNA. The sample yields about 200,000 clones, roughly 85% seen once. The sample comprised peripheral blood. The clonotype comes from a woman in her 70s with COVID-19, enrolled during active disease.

DNA of the CDR3: TGTGCCAGTAGTATTAGCGGAGCGAACACCGGGGAGCTGTTTTTT. This gives the protein CASSISGANTGELFF. The V call is TRBV19, the J call TRBJ2-2, with D possibly being TRBD2 (6 bases). CDR1 and CDR2 (germline): LNHDA, SQIVND (reference sequence). The V end lost 3 bases, the J end lost 0 bases, and 8 bases lay between the germline ends. CDR3 length equals 15 residues.